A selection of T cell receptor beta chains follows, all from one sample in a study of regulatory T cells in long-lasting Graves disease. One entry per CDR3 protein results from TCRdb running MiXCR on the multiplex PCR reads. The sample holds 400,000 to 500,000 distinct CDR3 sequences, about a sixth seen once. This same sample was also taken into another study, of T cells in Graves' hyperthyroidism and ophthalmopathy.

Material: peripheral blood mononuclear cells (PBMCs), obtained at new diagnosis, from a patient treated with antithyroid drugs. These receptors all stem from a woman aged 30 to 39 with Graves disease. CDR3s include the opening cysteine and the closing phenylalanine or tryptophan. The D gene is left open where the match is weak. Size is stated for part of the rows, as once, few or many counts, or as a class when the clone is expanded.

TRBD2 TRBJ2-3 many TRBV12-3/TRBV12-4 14 TGTGCCAGCACCCCTCATGGGAGGGAAGATACGCAGTATTTT CASTPHGREDTQYF
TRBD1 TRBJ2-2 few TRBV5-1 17 TGCGCCAGCAGCTTATCTCCGGGACAGGGGAGGACCGGGGAGCTGTTTTTT CASSLSPGQGRTGELFF
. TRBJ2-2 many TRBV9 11 TGTGCCAGCGGTAACACCGGGGAGCTGTTTTTT CASGNTGELFF
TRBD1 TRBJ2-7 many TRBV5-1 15 TGCGCCAGCAGCAGCCGACAGGGGGGGTTCTACGAGCAGTACTTC CASSSRQGGFYEQYF
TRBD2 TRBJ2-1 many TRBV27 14 TGTGCCAGCAGTTTATTCGGGAGGGAGGAGGTGCAGTTCTTC CASSLFGREEVQFF
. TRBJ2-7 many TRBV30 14 TGTGCCTGGAGTGTACTTGACGGCTCCTACGAGCAGTACTTC CAWSVLDGSYEQYF
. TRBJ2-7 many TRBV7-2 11 TGTGCCAGCAGCATAAATTACGAGCAGTACTTC CASSINYEQYF
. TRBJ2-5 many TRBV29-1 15 TGCAGCGTTGATTCGGGTGGGGGGCGGCAAGAGACCCAGTACTTC CSVDSGGGRQETQYF
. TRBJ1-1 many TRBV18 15 TGTGCCAGCTCACCTCCTCTAGGGGGGAACACTGAAGCTTTCTTT CASSPPLGGNTEAFF
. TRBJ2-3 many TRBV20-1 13 TGCAGTGCTAGAGTCGATCGCACAGATACGCAGTATTTT CSARVDRTDTQYF
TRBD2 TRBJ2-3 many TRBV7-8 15 TGTGCCAGCAGCTCTAGCGGGAGGGCATTAGATACGCAGTATTTT CASSSSGRALDTQYF
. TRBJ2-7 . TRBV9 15 TGTGCCAGCAGCCCGTATAGCGGCACCGGGTACGAGCAGTACTTC CASSPYSGTGYEQYF
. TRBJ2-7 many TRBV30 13 TGTGCCTGGAAATTTTTTTACTCCTACGAGCAGTACTTC CAWKFFYSYEQYF
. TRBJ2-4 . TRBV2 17 TGTGCCAGCAGTGAGTACCCCCAAAAGGGATTCCGAAACATTCAGTACTTC CASSEYPQKGFRNIQYF
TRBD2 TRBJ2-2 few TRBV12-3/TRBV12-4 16 TGTGCCAGCACTTGGGCTAGCGGGAGGTATACCGGGGAGCTGTTTTTT CASTWASGRYTGELFF
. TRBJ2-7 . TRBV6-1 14 TGTGCCAGCACTGCCGGGACATATATCTACGAGCAGTACTTC CASTAGTYIYEQYF
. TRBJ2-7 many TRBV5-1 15 TGCGCCAGCAGCTTGGCGGCAGGGAGCTCCTACGAGCAGTACTTC CASSLAAGSSYEQYF
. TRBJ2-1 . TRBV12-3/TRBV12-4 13 TGTGCCAGCAGTCCAGCTTCGAACCATGAGCAGTTCTTC CASSPASNHEQFF
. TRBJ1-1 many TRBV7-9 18 TGTGCCAGCAGCTTAGGCGGTGGGGCCGGGATCTTAAACACTGAAGCTTTCTTT CASSLGGGAGILNTEAFF
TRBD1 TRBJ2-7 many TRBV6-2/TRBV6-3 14 TGTGCCAGCAGCCCTATGGGACAGCTCTACGAGCAGTACTTC CASSPMGQLYEQYF
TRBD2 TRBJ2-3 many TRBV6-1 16 TGTGCCAGCACCGATGGACTAGCGGGGAGCACAGATACGCAGTATTTT CASTDGLAGSTDTQYF
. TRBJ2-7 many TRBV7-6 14 TGTGCCAGCAGTCCTCTAGTTTTGGAAAACGAGCAGTACTTC CASSPLVLENEQYF
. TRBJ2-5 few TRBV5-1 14 TGCGCCAGCAGCTTGGAAGCAGCCCAAGAGACCCAGTACTTC CASSLEAAQETQYF
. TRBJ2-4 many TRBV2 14 TGTGCCAGCAAGTTTGGGACACAAGAAAACATTCAGTACTTC CASKFGTQENIQYF
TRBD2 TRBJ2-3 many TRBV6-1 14 TGTGCCAGCAGGGCTAGCGGGGGGACAGATACGCAGTATTTT CASRASGGTDTQYF
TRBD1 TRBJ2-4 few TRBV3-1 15 TGTGCCAGCAGTCCCCTAGGGGGCTCCAAAAACATTCAGTACTTC CASSPLGGSKNIQYF